The rows below give T cell receptor beta chains drawn from one sample of a study of spatial heterogeneity in lung cancer. A single record per CDR3 protein comes from TCRdb applying MiXCR to the 5' RACE reads. The table lists some 900 distinct CDR3 sequences, around 33% of them singletons. The sample here was lung tumor tissue, taken at surgery. These receptors were taken from a female donor with early-stage non-small cell lung cancer. CDR3s include the opening cysteine and the closing phenylalanine or tryptophan. The D gene is left open where the match is weak. A clone size is listed for some rows: how often the clone was seen (once, few, many), or a class if it is expanded.

abundance,d_gene,v_gene,j_gene,CDR3aa,CDR3nt
once,TRBD1,TRBV28,TRBJ2-7,CASSFPGTVPYEQYF,TGTGCCAGCAGTTTTCCCGGGACAGTCCCCTACGAGCAGTACTTC
-,TRBD1,TRBV2,TRBJ2-4,CASLDRGKNIQYF,TGTGCCAGCTTGGACAGGGGCAAAAACATTCAGTACTTC
-,-,TRBV5-1,TRBJ1-1,CASSTWDGAYGTEAFF,TGCGCCAGCAGCACCTGGGACGGCGCCTATGGCACTGAAGCTTTCTTT
large,-,TRBV4-2,TRBJ1-6,CASSRYYWDAERINSPLHF,TGTGCCAGCAGCCGATATTACTGGGACGCCGAAAGGATCAATTCACCCCTCCACTTT
-,-,TRBV20-1,TRBJ2-7,CSAVDIGTYEQYF,TGCAGTGCCGTAGACATAGGAACCTACGAGCAGTACTTC
-,TRBD1,TRBV14,TRBJ1-2,CASSQDRNSPGTGALGGYTF,TGTGCCAGCAGCCAAGATCGGAATTCCCCCGGGACAGGGGCCCTGGGCGGCTACACCTTC
-,-,TRBV11-2,TRBJ1-2,CASSLGAGMGYTF,TGTGCCAGCAGCTTAGGGGCAGGGATGGGCTACACCTTC
-,TRBD1,TRBV7-2,TRBJ2-3,CASSLLQGLDTQYF,TGTGCCAGCAGCTTATTACAGGGGCTAGATACGCAGTATTTT
-,TRBD1,TRBV28,TRBJ2-7,CASSPQTGAYEQYF,TGTGCCAGCAGTCCCCAGACAGGGGCCTACGAGCAGTACTTC
-,-,TRBV6-6,TRBJ2-2,CASSYPSAGNTGELFF,TGTGCCAGCAGTTACCCATCAGCGGGGAACACCGGGGAGCTGTTTTTT
-,TRBD1,TRBV7-6,TRBJ2-2,CASSSSWDRGREGELFF,TGTGCCAGCAGCTCCTCCTGGGACAGGGGGCGCGAAGGGGAGCTGTTTTTT
medium-sized,-,TRBV29-1,TRBJ2-1,CSVEGFTWAYNEQFF,TGCAGCGTTGAAGGGTTTACGTGGGCCTACAATGAGCAGTTCTTC
-,-,TRBV6-5,TRBJ2-7,CASLPPQGGLYEQYF,TGTGCCAGCTTACCTCCTCAGGGGGGCCTCTACGAGCAGTACTTC
-,TRBD1,TRBV2,TRBJ1-4,CASILQGARLTEKLFF,TGTGCCAGCATTCTACAGGGGGCGCGGCTCACTGAAAAACTGTTTTTT
medium-sized,TRBD1,TRBV28,TRBJ1-4,CASSLPSGQVNEKLFF,TGTGCCAGCAGTTTACCCTCGGGACAGGTTAATGAAAAACTGTTTTTT
-,TRBD2,TRBV5-1,TRBJ2-5,CASSLGDYSKETQYF,TGCGCCAGCAGCTTGGGGGACTACTCCAAAGAGACCCAGTACTTC
once,TRBD1,TRBV5-4,TRBJ2-7,CASSLTGGGEQYF,TGTGCCAGCAGCTTGACAGGGGGCGGCGAGCAGTACTTC
medium-sized,-,TRBV2,TRBJ1-1,CAGVRANTEAFF,TGTGCCGGAGTAAGAGCGAACACTGAAGCTTTCTTT
-,-,TRBV18,TRBJ2-1,CASSPDLTGGYNEQFF,TGTGCCAGCTCACCAGATTTGACCGGGGGATACAATGAGCAGTTCTTC
large,-,TRBV7-2,TRBJ2-5,CASSFGLALSTETQYF,TGTGCCAGCAGCTTTGGGCTAGCCCTTTCGACAGAGACCCAGTACTTC
-,-,TRBV20-1,TRBJ2-3,CSATGTHLTDTQYF,TGCAGTGCTACCGGGACACACCTCACAGATACGCAGTATTTT
-,TRBD2,TRBV28,TRBJ2-5,CASSVLAGGQETQYF,TGTGCCAGCAGTGTTCTAGCGGGGGGGCAAGAGACCCAGTACTTC
-,TRBD1,TRBV29-1,TRBJ2-6,CSVEAGGLSGANVLTF,TGCAGCGTTGAGGCAGGGGGCTTGTCTGGGGCCAACGTCCTGACTTTC
-,-,TRBV20-1,TRBJ2-5,CSAIPGARETQYF,TGCAGTGCTATTCCCGGGGCAAGAGAGACCCAGTACTTC
-,TRBD2,TRBV4-2,TRBJ2-7,CASSQGASGSYEQYF,TGTGCCAGCAGCCAAGGGGCTAGCGGGAGCTACGAGCAGTACTTC
large,-,TRBV6-1,TRBJ2-2,CASSDFVFLGPGLGELFF,TGTGCCAGCAGTGATTTCGTCTTTCTCGGTCCGGGGCTCGGGGAGCTGTTTTTT
-,TRBD2,TRBV12-3/TRBV12-4,TRBJ2-2,CASSLSSGPYTGELFF,TGTGCCAGCAGTTTGAGTAGCGGGCCGTACACCGGGGAGCTGTTTTTT
large,TRBD1,TRBV7-2,TRBJ2-1,CASSLEMTGGPRVNEQFF,TGTGCCAGCAGCCTCGAAATGACAGGGGGCCCGAGGGTCAATGAGCAGTTCTTC
once,TRBD1,TRBV7-9,TRBJ2-2,CASSHRQGSNTGELFF,TGTGCCAGCAGCCACCGACAGGGGTCGAACACCGGGGAGCTGTTTTTT
large,-,TRBV5-6,TRBJ2-7,CASSLGVWAGPSYEQYF,TGTGCCAGCAGCTTGGGTGTCTGGGCGGGACCCTCCTACGAGCAGTACTTC
large,-,TRBV9,TRBJ2-7,CSSSVSPQDSSSYEQYF,TGTTCCAGCAGCGTGTCTCCACAGGACAGCAGCTCCTACGAGCAGTACTTC
-,-,TRBV7-3,TRBJ2-5,CASSFSAGLTETQYF,TGTGCCAGCAGCTTTTCGGCAGGGTTGACGGAGACCCAGTACTTC
-,TRBD1,TRBV4-1,TRBJ1-2,CASSQGDRRSYGYTF,TGCGCCAGCAGCCAAGGGGACAGGCGATCCTATGGCTACACCTTC
-,TRBD2,TRBV28,TRBJ2-2,CASSRSSGGTGELFF,TGTGCCAGCAGTAGATCTAGCGGGGGAACCGGGGAGCTGTTTTTT
few,-,TRBV23-1,TRBJ2-7,CASSQLPPPSDGPDF,TGCGCCAGCAGTCAATTACCTCCGCCAAGCGACGGTCCTGACTTC
-,TRBD2,TRBV12-3/TRBV12-4,TRBJ2-4,CASSLTSGGAKNIQYF,TGTGCCAGCAGTTTGACTAGCGGGGGAGCCAAAAACATTCAGTACTTC
large,-,TRBV7-2,TRBJ2-1,CASSLIPMGEQFF,TGTGCCAGCAGCTTAATCCCAATGGGTGAGCAGTTCTTC
-,TRBD2,TRBV5-1,TRBJ2-2,CASSPLAGDTGELFF,TGCGCCAGCAGCCCACTAGCGGGAGACACCGGGGAGCTGTTTTTT
few,TRBD2,TRBV6-1,TRBJ2-1,CASSEQAGRGDNEQFF,TGTGCCAGCAGTGAGCAGGCAGGGAGGGGAGACAATGAGCAGTTCTTC
-,-,TRBV2,TRBJ2-3,CASSTGLSTDTQYF,TGTGCCAGCAGCACAGGGCTTAGCACAGATACGCAGTATTTT
few,-,TRBV7-9,TRBJ2-1,CASSLSPGAFYNEQFF,TGTGCCAGCAGCTTATCCCCGGGAGCTTTCTACAATGAGCAGTTCTTC
-,TRBD1,TRBV29-1,TRBJ2-2,CSAETGEVRRELFF,TGCAGCGCCGAGACAGGGGAAGTGCGCAGGGAGCTGTTTTTT
-,-,TRBV20-1,TRBJ2-2,CSAREDAVTGELFF,TGCAGTGCTAGAGAGGACGCGGTTACCGGGGAGCTGTTTTTT
-,TRBD2,TRBV5-1,TRBJ2-3,CASSRWTSGTDTQYF,TGCGCCAGCAGCCGATGGACTAGCGGGACAGATACGCAGTATTTT
large,TRBD2,TRBV4-1,TRBJ2-3,CASSLTSGRIADTQYF,TGCGCCAGCAGCTTGACTAGCGGGAGGATAGCAGATACGCAGTATTTT
large,-,TRBV19,TRBJ1-5,CASSIAPRTSNQPQHF,TGTGCCAGTAGTATAGCCCCCCGGACGAGCAATCAGCCCCAGCATTTT
large,-,TRBV14,TRBJ2-1,CASSRGGNEQFF,TGTGCCAGCAGCCGTGGAGGAAATGAGCAGTTCTTC
-,TRBD2,TRBV7-9,TRBJ2-1,CASSPRLAYWNEQFF,TGTGCCAGCAGCCCACGACTAGCGTATTGGAATGAGCAGTTCTTC
-,-,TRBV30,TRBJ2-2,CAWRGFFTGELFF,TGTGCCTGGAGGGGTTTTTTCACCGGGGAGCTGTTTTTT
-,TRBD2,TRBV7-2,TRBJ2-5,CASSFGTSVGETQYF,TGTGCCAGCAGCTTCGGGACTAGCGTGGGGGAGACCCAGTACTTC
-,TRBD2,TRBV24-1,TRBJ2-1,CATSGPSGRSSYNEQFF,TGTGCCACCAGTGGTCCTAGCGGGAGGTCGTCCTACAATGAGCAGTTCTTC
-,-,TRBV24-1,TRBJ1-3,CATSDPTAGSGNTIYF,TGTGCCACCAGTGACCCTACAGCAGGCTCTGGAAACACCATATATTTT
-,-,TRBV28,TRBJ2-3,CASSSLSLGPTSTDTQYF,TGTGCCAGCAGCTCCCTGAGTCTGGGACCGACTAGCACAGATACGCAGTATTTT
-,-,TRBV29-1,TRBJ2-3,CSVVGSVRATQYF,TGCAGCGTTGTGGGGTCCGTTCGTGCTACGCAGTATTTT
hyperexpanded,TRBD2,TRBV13,TRBJ2-7,CASSPLADGGVYEQYF,TGTGCCAGCAGCCCACTAGCGGACGGAGGGGTATATGAGCAGTACTTC
large,-,TRBV6-2/TRBV6-3,TRBJ1-5,CASSYQGLPQHF,TGTGCCAGCAGTTACCAGGGACTACCCCAGCATTTT
medium-sized,-,TRBV19,TRBJ1-5,CASSIDRDKVWPQHF,TGTGCCAGTAGTATAGACCGGGACAAGGTTTGGCCCCAGCATTTT
-,TRBD2,TRBV7-7,TRBJ2-5,CASSLFPRLAGVAETQYF,TGTGCTAGCAGCTTATTCCCTAGACTAGCGGGAGTCGCGGAGACCCAGTACTTC
-,TRBD2,TRBV18,TRBJ2-1,CASSPPGSGRSSSYNEQFF,TGTGCCAGCTCACCACCGGGGAGCGGGAGGTCTAGCTCCTACAATGAGCAGTTCTTC